The 25 T cell receptor beta chains below come from one sample, sequenced in a study of T cell responses to AZD1222 COVID-19 vaccine. The table came from immunoSEQ multiplex PCR; TCRdb's copy has only in-frame clones and leaves some out. Among more than 100,000 clones, about 92% were seen once, and the ten largest hold 5%. Specimen: peripheral blood, collected 28 days after the second AZD1222 dose. The source is an adult who received the AZD1222 COVID-19 vaccine.

The chain links TRBV12-5 to TRBJ2-7, with D hard to call. The CDR3 is 15 residues long. The ends were cut back, 0 bases at V and 2 bases at J, with 11 bases in the middle. CDR1 is LGHNT, CDR2 FRNRAP, per germline. This CDR3 is CASGLVLNTPYEQYF. In DNA form, the CDR3 reads TGTGCTAGTGGTTTGGTACTGAACACCCCCTACGAGCAGTACTTC. Full variable domain (rest looked up from reference TRBV12-5 and TRBJ2-7): DARVTQTPRHKVTEMGQEVTMRCQPILGHNTVFWYRQTMMQGLELLAYFRNRAPLDDSGMPKDRFSAEMPDATLATLKIQPSEPRDSAVYFCASGLVLNTPYEQYFGPGTRLTVT.

This clone was detected once. The chain has TRBV13 and TRBJ1-2; 9 positions agree with TRBD1. Trimming cost V 6 bases and J 7 bases; bases outside gene matches: 6. This CDR3 region has 13 residues. Germline V CDR1 and CDR2: PRHDT, FYEKMQ (reference sequence). The CDR3 region has the DNA TGTGCCAGCAGGTTACAGGGGGCGGGTGGCTACACCTTC. Its protein product is CASRLQGAGGYTF.

The genes are TRBV12-5 and TRBJ1-5; D gene unclear. Trimming removed 5 bases from V and 6 bases from J, with 14 bases in between. CDR1 and CDR2 from the germline V gene are LGHNT and FRNRAP. The CDR3 has 14 amino acids. CDR3 DNA: TGTGCTAGTGGTGCCCAAACAGATACTCAGCCCCAGCATTTT. Encoded protein: CASGAQTDTQPQHF.

The V and J genes are TRBV9 and TRBJ1-1, with D unclear. From germline, CDR1 is SGDLS and CDR2 YYNGEE. V was shortened by 4 bases and J by 6 bases, with 10 bases between the two germline ends. This CDR3 has 12 amino acids. In nucleotides, the CDR3 is TGTGCCAGCAGCCCCTGGGGAGCTGAAGCTTTCTTT. Its translation: CASSPWGAEAFF.

The V and J genes are TRBV7-3 and TRBJ2-2, with a tentative D call TRBD2 (5 bases). CDR1 is SGHTA and CDR2 is FQGTGA in the germline V gene. Trimming cost V 5 bases and J 0 bases, with 10 bases left between them. The length of the CDR3 is 15 residues. The CDR3 region is CASSLVGANTGELFF. CDR3 nucleotide sequence: TGTGCCAGCAGCCTAGTCGGGGCGAACACCGGGGAGCTGTTTTTT.

The rearrangement uses TRBV6-5 and TRBJ2-1, with TRBD1 matching over 9 bases. The CDR3 extends over 15 amino acids. The V segment lost 5 bases and the J segment 1 base; nucleotides outside the gene matches: 3. Germline CDR1 MNHEY, CDR2 SVGAGI. The CDR3 is CASSQTGGSYNEQFF. The CDR3, as DNA: TGTGCCAGCAGTCAGACAGGGGGATCCTACAATGAGCAGTTCTTC.

This sequence joins TRBV18 and TRBJ1-1, with TRBD1 as a possible D gene (5 bases). V was pared by 1 base and J by 1 base, with 16 bases between. Germline loops: CDR1 KGHSH, CDR2 LQKENI. The CDR3 extends over 17 amino acids. The DNA for the CDR3 is TGTGCCAGCTCACCACGATCCCTGGGGGGAACGAACACTGAAGCTTTCTTT. As protein: CASSPRSLGGTNTEAFF.

The chain links TRBV6-5 to TRBJ1-1; D ambiguous. CDR3 size: 13 residues. CDR1 MNHEY and CDR2 SVGAGI come from the germline V gene. V gave up 2 bases and J gave up 4 bases, with 8 bases separating them. The CDR3, as DNA: TGTGCCAGCAGTTACGGGAGGAGCACTGAAGCTTTCTTT. Encoded protein: CASSYGRSTEAFF.

In this sample, this clone turned up a few times. The chain carries TRBV20-1 and TRBJ1-1; a weak D match, TRBD1 (5 bases). CDR1 DFQATT and CDR2 SNEGSKA come from the germline V gene (reference sequence). V dropped 8 bases and J dropped 5 bases, with 9 bases sitting between them. The CDR3 contains 10 residues. The CDR3: CSWGETEAFF. The DNA for the CDR3 is TGCAGTTGGGGGGAAACTGAAGCTTTCTTT.

The chain's CDR3 is CASSSQGLGYTF. For the CDR3, the DNA is TGCGCCAGCAGCTCGCAGGGCTTGGGCTACACCTTC. The gene calls are TRBV5-1 and TRBJ1-2; D might be TRBD1 (5 bases). This CDR3 comprises 12 residues. The V end was cut by 3 bases, the J end by 8 bases, with 11 bases between. Germline assignment: CDR1 SGHRS and CDR2 YFSETQ.

V and J are TRBV11-1 and TRBJ2-7; D is possibly TRBD1 (6 bases). This CDR3 contains 13 residues. CDR1 is SGHAT, CDR2 FQDESV, per germline (reference sequence). Trimming took off 4 bases at V and 4 bases at J, with 11 bases between the two ends. Here the CDR3 DNA reads TGTGCCAGCAGCTCGACAGGTTTGTACGAGCAGTACTTC. Encoded protein: CASSSTGLYEQYF.

CDR3 protein: CASSLSGEAADTEAFF. CDR3 DNA: TGTGCCAGCAGTTTATCGGGGGAGGCGGCGGACACTGAAGCTTTCTTT. The chain is built from TRBV27 and TRBJ1-1; maybe TRBD1 (5 bases). Germline CDR1 is MNHEY and CDR2 is SMNVEV (reference sequence). The CDR3 is 16 amino acids. V lost 0 bases and J lost 3, with 14 bases in between.

The chain joins TRBV10-3 to TRBJ2-5; TRBD2 aligns across 7 bases. J was trimmed by 2 bases and V by 2 bases; bases with no gene match: 11. Germline assignment: CDR1 ENHRY and CDR2 SYGVKD. CDR3 length: 17 amino acids. The CDR3 protein is CAISERTRRFEQETQYF. As DNA, the CDR3 is TGTGCCATCAGTGAGAGGACTAGGAGGTTTGAGCAAGAGACCCAGTACTTC.

In its sample, this clone was seen a few times. J is TRBJ1-6 and V is TRBV6-6, with a tentative D call TRBD1 (6 bases). Trimming left V 2 bases short and J 9 bases short, with 11 bases between. Germline CDR1 reads MNHNY; CDR2 reads SVGAGI (reference sequence). CDR3 size: 14 residues. CDR3 sequence reads: CASSYGQGSSPLHF. In DNA form, the CDR3 reads TGTGCCAGCAGTTACGGGCAGGGGAGTTCACCCCTCCACTTT.

The chain combines TRBV4-3 with TRBJ2-4; perhaps TRBD2 as D (6 bases). Germline CDR1 and CDR2: LGHNA and YSLEER. CDR3 length: 15 residues. Deletions cut 3 bases from V and 6 bases from J, with 15 bases between. CDR3: CASSQLSGGVNIQYF. CDR3 DNA: TGCGCCAGCAGCCAGCTTAGCGGAGGGGTAAACATTCAGTACTTC.

The chain joins TRBV5-6 to TRBJ1-2, with D tentatively TRBD1 (5 bases). The V end was cut by 0 bases, the J end by 7 bases, with 13 bases between. CDR3 size: 14 residues. Germline values: CDR1 SGHDT, CDR2 YYEEEE. The CDR3 is CASSLAIGAGGYTF. In DNA, the CDR3 is TGTGCCAGCAGCTTGGCAATCGGGGCCGGTGGCTACACCTTC.

This chain uses TRBV5-6 with TRBJ2-5; 8 bases match TRBD1. Germline CDR1 and CDR2: SGHDT and YYEEEE. This CDR3 has 18 amino acids. With V trimmed by 4 bases and J by 2 bases, 16 bases remained unmatched. CDR3 coding DNA: TGTGCCAGCAGCATCGGACAGGGTGTTGCAGCGCGACAAGAGACCCAGTACTTC. Translated, it gives CASSIGQGVAARQETQYF.

The rearrangement links TRBV5-4 to TRBJ1-6; weak D call: TRBD1 (5 bases). Germline CDR1 SGHNT, CDR2 YYREEE (reference sequence). The CDR3 loop spans 17 amino acids. Trimming removed 0 bases at V and 0 bases at J, with 10 bases between. DNA for the CDR3: TGTGCCAGCAGCTTGGTCAGGGCGAGCTCCTATAATTCACCCCTCCACTTT. Its protein product is CASSLVRASSYNSPLHF.

The gene calls are TRBV6-4 and TRBJ2-7; a weak D match, TRBD1 (6 bases). V lost 1 base and J 10 bases, leaving 11 bases between the germline ends. The germline gives CDR1 MRHNA, CDR2 SNTAGT. CDR3 length: 12 residues. The CDR3 is CASSDYGGLQYF. The CDR3 DNA is TGTGCCAGCAGTGACTATGGGGGCCTACAGTACTTC.

This clone was observed once. The rearrangement links TRBV5-1 to TRBJ1-2, with 10 bases lining up with TRBD1. Per germline, CDR1 SGHRS and CDR2 YFSETQ. This CDR3 contains 18 residues. With 1 base clipped from V and 8 bases from J, the junction kept 17 bases outside the gene matches. The CDR3 DNA reads as TGCGCCAGCAGCTTGAGCGGGACAGGGGTAGGAGACTCGGGCGGCTACACCTTC. As protein: CASSLSGTGVGDSGGYTF.

The rearrangement joins TRBV7-8 to TRBJ1-1; no clear D. CDR3 length: 12 amino acids. Germline loops: CDR1 SGHVS, CDR2 FQNEAQ. Trimming cost V 1 base and J 8 bases, with 8 bases left between them. Here the CDR3 reads CASSLGLQEAFF. The DNA for the CDR3 is TGTGCCAGCAGCTTAGGACTCCAAGAAGCTTTCTTT.

The CDR3 bases are TGTGCCAGCAGTTACTCTGACAGCCCGGGATCTGAAAAACTGTTTTTT. Amino acids: CASSYSDSPGSEKLFF. The chain employs TRBV6-2 or TRBV6-3 and TRBJ1-4; D possibly corresponds to TRBD1 (5 bases). The CDR3 is made up of 16 amino acids. Germline V gene data show CDR1 as MNHEY and CDR2 as SVGEGT. Trimming left V 0 bases short and J 7 bases short, with 15 bases between.

The chain links TRBV29-1 to TRBJ1-4; TRBD1 might be the D (5 bases). Trimming pared 4 bases from V and 5 bases from J, leaving 11 bases between. There are 13 residues in the CDR3. Germline CDR1 SQVTM, CDR2 ANQGSEA. The DNA for the CDR3 is TGCAGCGTTGGGGGGTACGGGAATGAAAAACTGTTTTTT. Protein product: CSVGGYGNEKLFF.

This chain uses TRBV5-5 with TRBJ2-7; D perhaps matches TRBD1 (6 bases). Trimming left V 5 bases short and J 4 bases short, with 10 bases between. CDR3 size: 12 residues. CDR1 and CDR2 (germline): SGHKS, YYEKEE (reference sequence). The CDR3 protein is CASRSTGYEQYF. The CDR3 DNA reads as TGTGCCAGCAGATCTACAGGGTACGAGCAGTACTTC.

The chain joins TRBV13 to TRBJ2-5; D possibly corresponds to TRBD2 (6 bases). Trimming took 4 bases from V and 5 from J, leaving 14 bases between them. CDR1 and CDR2 (germline): PRHDT, FYEKMQ (reference sequence). The CDR3 loop spans 14 amino acids. The CDR3 region is CASSSMASAETQYF. The CDR3 nucleotides are TGTGCCAGCAGCTCTATGGCTAGCGCGGAGACCCAGTACTTC.